This T cell receptor beta chain comes out of a study of OX40 agonist ivuxolimab in advanced cancers. CDR1 is MNHNS and CDR2 is SASEGT in the germline V gene. The ends lost 5 bases at V and 6 bases at J; junction bases unmatched: 9. The CDR3 spans 14 residues. Sequencing was performed with immunoSEQ multiplex PCR; in TCRdb, only in-frame clones are kept and a portion is missing. The sample holds more than 50,000 clones, about 88% seen once. This specimen was CD4+ or CD8+ T cells sorted from blood, taken in a trial of the OX40 agonist ivuxolimab. This chain links TRBV6-1 with TRBJ1-1; 7 nucleotides align to TRBD1. The TCR sequence derives from an adult with an advanced solid tumor such as melanoma, head and neck, liver or kidney cancer. In DNA form, the CDR3 reads TGTGCCAGCAGTCGACAAACAGGGGCGGCTGAAGCTTTCTTT. This encodes CASSRQTGAAEAFF.